This TCR beta chain was sequenced in a study of cytomegalovirus exposure and HLA in healthy donors (dated by TCRdb to the late 2010s). The study in broad terms: In an earlier analysis of some 550 of the donors, around 290 Gb of sequence data and 117 million unique TCR beta sequences from 150 million to 200 million T cells were reported. An early release covering about 600 HLA-typed donors comprised approximately 300 gigabases of sequencing data and approximately 85 million unique TCR sequences. Of the roughly 430 genotyped donors, around 81% fell in the genetic ancestry cluster associated with self-reported Caucasian donors. The aim of the study was to test whether cataloging public T cell receptors could identify signatures of past pathogen exposure. Using immunosequencing, the study profiled T cell repertoires from around 670 subjects and related those repertoires to cytomegalovirus serostatus. In addition to the first cohort of approximately 650 subjects, a separate validation cohort of 130 or so different subjects was used. To predict cytomegalovirus infection status, the study combined high-throughput TCR immunosequencing, statistical association of individual TCRs with disease status, and machine learning. To study patterns of TCR occurrence, a later analysis re-analyzed previously published TCR beta repertoires from around 700 donors and added high-resolution HLA genotyping. The later analysis used no new phenotypic data to find candidate immune exposures, relying instead on TCR beta sequences and their occurrence across donors. To decide whether each TCR beta V gene segment behaved as functional or pseudogenic, an earlier analysis of approximately 620 of the donors relied on high-throughput TCR beta sequencing. Alongside the repertoire data, information on donor age, sex, ethnicity and CMV serostatus was compiled. Genome-wide SNP genotypes for about three fifths of the 666 donors were used in a later genetic analysis, which treated that subset as a discovery cohort. Every repertoire in the discovery cohort had been generated on one and the same sequencing platform. HLA typing included class I and class II loci at four-digit resolution. The number of typed donors differed by locus: about 620-630 for A, B, C, DRB1 and DQB1; some 500 for DQA1; approximately 610 for DPA1; and 400 to 480 for DPB1. Roughly five DR-DQ haplotypes were handled as single units for association and clustering, since linkage in the cohort was strong. Among some 410 genotyped donors of the cohort, an average of approximately 240,000 unique TCR beta nucleotide sequences was sequenced per donor, of which approximately 19% were non-productive.

The research as a whole found: CMV serostatus was the only immune exposure information available for the cohort. A cluster of highly shared sequence variants was judged likely to represent a technical artifact of the sequencing pipeline. The study listed 164 TCR beta chains as associated with cytomegalovirus. In a later analysis, TCR association rates were found to vary across HLA loci, with the most associated TCRs seen for DRB1 alleles and the fewest for HLA-C alleles. At a false discovery rate of 0.05, a later analysis linked approximately 18,000 TCR beta sequences to specific HLA alleles. A later genetic analysis associated a missense DCLRE1C variant with V-gene and J-gene trimming of TCR beta chains, and an independent cohort replicated the association. Three of the identified cytomegalovirus-associated TCR beta chains were confirmed in vitro to be specific for cytomegalovirus antigens. The classifier was reported to diagnose cytomegalovirus status with high specificity and sensitivity in both the original cohort and the validation cohort. Broadly in line with IMGT annotations, most TCR beta V segments showed up in productive rearrangements about 90% or about 30% of the time in an earlier analysis of approximately 640 of the donors. According to a later genetic analysis, donors in an Asian-associated ancestry cluster had fewer N-insertions in productive TCRs than the approximately 710-donor mean. Because the 87-base-pair reads could not distinguish some IMGT-functional V segments, including TRBV6-2 and TRBV6-3, those segments were excluded. Linkage disequilibrium might explain the correlated functional status among segregating V segments, but an unknown experimental factor could not be ruled out. A further reported finding was that TCR beta sequences accurately predicted the HLA-A and HLA-B alleles for most subjects in the first cohort. According to a later analysis, most CMV-associated TCR beta chains appeared to be HLA-restricted, and the HLA associations seemed to be driven largely by CMV exposure. Compared with equally common non-associated chains, HLA-associated TCR beta chains in a later analysis were more clonally expanded and had lower generation probabilities. Presence/absence analyses assumed roughly uniform sequencing depth across donors, an assumption that may not hold. Several of the top co-occurrence clusters appeared to be linked to parvovirus B19, influenza, CMV and Epstein-Barr virus, according to a later analysis. Only TCR beta chains were sequenced in this cohort, and the absence of alpha or paired-chain data limited detectable features. About 17 rarely observed V segments, including chromosome 9 orphons, were excluded from the earlier analysis of just under 600 of the donors because counts were too low. Because HLA typing was missing for some donors at each locus, association tests included only the typed subset. When HLA alleles, especially DR and DQ, strongly co-occurred, TCR associations were difficult to assign to individual alleles. While some public TCRs were present in many individuals, most TCR sequences turned up only very rarely across donors. The authors suggested that the approach could potentially be generalized to other disease states and immunological phenotypes.

About this clone itself: Its antigen is unknown. No per-base quality is available; no much larger clone lies one base away. Within the sample, other DNA sequences also encode this same CDR3.

Library preparation employed the immunoSEQ multiplex PCR assay. A mixture of 60 forward primers for TCR Vbeta segments and 13 reverse primers for TCR Jbeta segments was used in the multiplex PCR. A multiplex PCR assay on genomic DNA amplified the CDR3 region of rearranged TCR beta genes. The amplified TCR beta libraries were sequenced on the Illumina HiSeq System as 87-base-pair reads. The source study handled its data this way. A later analysis counted tens of millions of unique TCR beta chains across the 640 or so repertoires, and 10 million to 12 million of these chains were shared by at least two donors. To remove PCR and sequencing errors, raw reads were error-corrected and collapsed into unique sequences using a nearest-neighbor algorithm that merged closely related sequences. Alignment of CDR3 sequences to IMGT reference sequences was used to assign V, D and J gene segments. For a sequence to be retained, a match of at least six nucleotides was required to both a V gene segment and a J gene segment. Rearrangements were called productive when the CDR3 lacked stop codons and stayed in frame with V and J; all others were non-productive. CDR3 was defined according to IMGT convention as the region running from the second conserved V-encoded cysteine to the conserved J-encoded phenylalanine. The earlier analysis of some 580 of the donors excluded any sequence lacking an unambiguous match to a single V gene segment. An earlier analysis of several hundred of the donors called V segments functional above 56.7% productive rearrangements and segregating when the between-donor standard deviation exceeded 5%. To diagnose cytomegalovirus status from the catalog of TCR beta chain sequences, a statistical classification framework was built. In a later analysis, V and J genes were assigned by comparing TCR nucleotide sequences against IMGT/GENE-DB human TR gene sequences. Using the TCRdist pipeline, a later analysis assigned CDR3 sequences along with most-parsimonious VDJ recombination scenarios. In a later analysis, each TCR beta chain was defined by its CDR3 amino acid sequence together with its V-gene family, and reads without a unique V-gene family were excluded. As a way to deal with suspected cross-contamination and a sequencing artifact, a later analysis dropped hundreds of nucleotide sequences that were highly shared and had low generation probability. A later analysis calculated a clonal expansion index for each public chain from normalized within-repertoire ranks of inferred template counts. Generation probabilities in a later analysis came from a VDJ recombination model fitted to out-of-frame rearrangements, and those results were checked against IGoR. A later analysis scored TCR-TCR, TCR-HLA and TCR-CMV co-occurrence with hypergeometric tests, applying a repertoire-size bias correction to TCR pairs. False discovery rates were estimated in a later analysis by permuting HLA or CMV assignments 20 times. In a later analysis, co-occurring TCRs were grouped using DBSCAN, and TCRdist sequence similarity was added for clustering within HLA-allele-positive subsets. Repertoires with fewer than 30,000 or more than 120,000 public chains were left out of co-occurrence clustering, as were four to six repertoires with anomalous nucleotide sharing. TCRdb holds this immuneACCESS table with in-frame rearrangements only. Some clones are missing; in checked studies, unresolved V genes explain under half, and the rest has no known cause. From that table come the V and J calls and clone size; the DNA was used to work out D and trimming. The sample yields about 160,000 clones; around three quarters were counted once. The top ten clones comprise approximately 1.5% of the sample.

The cohort comprised around 690 healthy bone marrow donors. All cohort members were sampled while nominally healthy, although unrecorded immune exposures were likely present. The donor tested CMV seronegative, placing the donor among the roughly 350 seronegative members of the cohort. Every donor gave a peripheral blood sample, and the peripheral blood mononuclear cells from that sample were used for TCR beta sequencing. The Qiagen DNeasy Blood Extraction Kit was used to extract genomic DNA from the blood cell samples. From the germline V gene, CDR1 is KGHSH and CDR2 is LQKENI. The junction shows trimming of 3 bases on V and 6 bases on J, and the gene matches do not reach 1 base of it. The CDR3 starts with the cysteine, ends with the phenylalanine, and has 13 residues. Just the 39-base CDR3 DNA is kept, in frame starting at base 1.

The origin of this receptor is a man in his forties in good health and CMV-seronegative. The chain employs TRBV18 and TRBJ1-5; TRBD1 fits 8 bases in the junction. The specimen sequenced was PBMCs. CDR3 protein: CASSPDRGQPQHF. The DNA is as follows: TGTGCCAGCTCACCCGACAGGGGTCAGCCCCAGCATTTT. The CDR3, completed at both ends by the reference TRBV18 and TRBJ1-5 genes, gives the full variable domain NAGVMQNPRHLVRRRGQEARLRCSPMKGHSHVYWYRQLPEEGLKFMVYLQKENIIDESGMPKERFSAEFPKEGPSILRIQQVVRGDSAAYFCASSPDRGQPQHFGDGTRLSIL.